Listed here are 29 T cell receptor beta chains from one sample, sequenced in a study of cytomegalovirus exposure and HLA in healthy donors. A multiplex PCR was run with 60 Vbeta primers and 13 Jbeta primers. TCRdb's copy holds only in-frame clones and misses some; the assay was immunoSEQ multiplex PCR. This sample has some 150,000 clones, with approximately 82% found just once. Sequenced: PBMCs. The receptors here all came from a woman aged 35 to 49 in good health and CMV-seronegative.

Here the CDR3 reads CASNQPGQGLKQYF. CDR3 nucleotides: TGTGCCAGCAATCAACCGGGACAGGGTTTAAAGCAGTACTTC. The chain carries TRBV28 and TRBJ2-7, with 9 bases matching TRBD1. Germline-derived CDR1 and CDR2 are MDHEN and SYDVKM. The CDR3 consists of 14 residues. Germline trimming cut 7 bases from V and 8 bases from J; bases unmatched to any gene: 12.

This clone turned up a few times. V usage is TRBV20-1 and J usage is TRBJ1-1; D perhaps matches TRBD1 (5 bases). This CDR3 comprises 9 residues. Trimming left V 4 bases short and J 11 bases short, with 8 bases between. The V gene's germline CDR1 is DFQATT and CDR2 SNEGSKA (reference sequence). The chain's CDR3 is CSANRQAFF. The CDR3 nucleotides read TGCAGTGCTAATAGACAGGCTTTCTTT.

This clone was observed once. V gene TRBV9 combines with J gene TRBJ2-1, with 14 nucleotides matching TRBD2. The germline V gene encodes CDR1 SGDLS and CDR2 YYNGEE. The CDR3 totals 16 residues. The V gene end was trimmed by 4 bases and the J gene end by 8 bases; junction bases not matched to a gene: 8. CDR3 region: CASSIRLAGGLDEQFF. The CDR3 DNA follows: TGTGCCAGCAGCATAAGACTAGCGGGAGGGCTAGATGAGCAGTTCTTC.

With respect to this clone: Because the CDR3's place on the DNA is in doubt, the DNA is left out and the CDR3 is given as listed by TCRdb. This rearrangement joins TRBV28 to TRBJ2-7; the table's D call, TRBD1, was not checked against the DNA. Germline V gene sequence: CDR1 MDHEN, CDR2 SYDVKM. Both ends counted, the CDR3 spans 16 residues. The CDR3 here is CASSFFGQGASDEQYF.

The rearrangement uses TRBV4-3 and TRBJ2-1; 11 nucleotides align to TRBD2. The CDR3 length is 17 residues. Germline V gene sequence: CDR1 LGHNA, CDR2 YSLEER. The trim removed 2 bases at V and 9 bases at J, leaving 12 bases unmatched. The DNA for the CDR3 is TGCGCCAGCAGCCAACACCCCTTAGCGGGAGGGCTCGGTGAGCAGTTCTTC. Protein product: CASSQHPLAGGLGEQFF.

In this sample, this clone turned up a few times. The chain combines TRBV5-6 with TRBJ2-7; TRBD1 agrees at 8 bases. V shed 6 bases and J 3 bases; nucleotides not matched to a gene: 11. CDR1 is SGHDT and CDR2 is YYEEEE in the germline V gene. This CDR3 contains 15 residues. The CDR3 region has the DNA TGTGCCAGCAACACCGGGACAGGCCCTTTCTACGAGCAGTACTTC. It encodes CASNTGTGPFYEQYF. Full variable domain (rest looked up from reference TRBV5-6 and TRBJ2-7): DAGVTQSPTHLIKTRGQQVTLRCSPKSGHDTVSWYQQALGQGPQFIFQYYEEEERQRGNFPDRFSGHQFPNYSSELNVNALLLGDSALYLCASNTGTGPFYEQYFGPGTRLTVT.

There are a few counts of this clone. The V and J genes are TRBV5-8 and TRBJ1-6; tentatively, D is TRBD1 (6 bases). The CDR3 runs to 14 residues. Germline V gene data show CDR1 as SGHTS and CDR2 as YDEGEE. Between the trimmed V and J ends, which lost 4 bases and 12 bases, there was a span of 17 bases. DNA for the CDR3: TGTGCCAGCAGCCCACCGGGACACAATCTACCCCTCCACTTT. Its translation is CASSPPGHNLPLHF.

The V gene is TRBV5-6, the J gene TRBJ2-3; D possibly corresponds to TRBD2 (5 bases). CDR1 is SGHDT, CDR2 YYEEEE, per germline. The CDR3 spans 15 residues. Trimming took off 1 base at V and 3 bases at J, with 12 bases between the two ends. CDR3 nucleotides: TGTGCCAGCAGCTTGTTGGGCGGGTGGACAGATACGCAGTATTTT. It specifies CASSLLGGWTDTQYF.

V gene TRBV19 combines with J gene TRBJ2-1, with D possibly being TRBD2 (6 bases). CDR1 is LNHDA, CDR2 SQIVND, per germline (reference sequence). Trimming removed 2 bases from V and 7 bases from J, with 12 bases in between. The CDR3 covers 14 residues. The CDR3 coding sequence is TGTGCCAGTAGTATACGGGGACTTATAAATGAGCAGTTCTTC. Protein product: CASSIRGLINEQFF.

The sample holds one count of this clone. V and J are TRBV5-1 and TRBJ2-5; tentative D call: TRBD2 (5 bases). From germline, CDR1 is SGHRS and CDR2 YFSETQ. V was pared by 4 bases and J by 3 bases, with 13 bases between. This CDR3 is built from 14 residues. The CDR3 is CASSPKQREETQYF. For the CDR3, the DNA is TGCGCCAGCAGCCCAAAACAGAGGGAAGAGACCCAGTACTTC.

The CDR3 sequence: CASSMDMGGSQPQHF. The CDR3, as DNA: TGTGCCAGTAGTATGGATATGGGGGGAAGCCAGCCCCAGCATTTT. The chain uses TRBV19 and TRBJ1-5; weak D call: TRBD1 (5 bases). The CDR3 runs to 15 residues. V was shortened by 3 bases and J by 7 bases, with 16 bases between the two germline ends. Germline lookup yields CDR1 LNHDA and CDR2 SQIVND (reference sequence).

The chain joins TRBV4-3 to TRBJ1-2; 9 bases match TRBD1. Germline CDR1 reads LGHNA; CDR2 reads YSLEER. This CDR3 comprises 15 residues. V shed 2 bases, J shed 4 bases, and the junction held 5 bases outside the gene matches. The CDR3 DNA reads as TGCGCCAGCAGCCAACTACAGGGGGCTGGCTATGGCTACACCTTC. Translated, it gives CASSQLQGAGYGYTF.

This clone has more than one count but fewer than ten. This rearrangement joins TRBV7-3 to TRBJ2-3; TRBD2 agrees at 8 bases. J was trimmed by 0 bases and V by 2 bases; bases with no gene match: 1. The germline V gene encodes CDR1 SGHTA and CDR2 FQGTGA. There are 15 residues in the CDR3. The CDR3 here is CASSLVAGSTDTQYF. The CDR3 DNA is TGTGCCAGCAGCTTAGTAGCGGGAAGCACAGATACGCAGTATTTT.

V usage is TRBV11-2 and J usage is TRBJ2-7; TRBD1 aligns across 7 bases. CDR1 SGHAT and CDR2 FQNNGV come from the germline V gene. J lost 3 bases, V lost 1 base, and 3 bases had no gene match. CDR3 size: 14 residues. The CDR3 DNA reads TGTGCCAGCAGCTTAGCCCGGGACAGCTACGAGCAGTACTTC. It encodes CASSLARDSYEQYF. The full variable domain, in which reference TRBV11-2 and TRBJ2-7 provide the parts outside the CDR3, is EAGVAQSPRYKIIEKRQSVAFWCNPISGHATLYWYQQILGQGPKLLIQFQNNGVVDDSQLPKDRFSAERLKGVDSTLKIQPAKLEDSAVYLCASSLARDSYEQYFGPGTRLTVT.

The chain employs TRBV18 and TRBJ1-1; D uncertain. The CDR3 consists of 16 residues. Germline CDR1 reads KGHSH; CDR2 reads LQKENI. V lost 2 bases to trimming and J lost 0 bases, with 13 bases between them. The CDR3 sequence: CASSPGRRVMNTEAFF. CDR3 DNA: TGTGCCAGCTCACCAGGCAGGCGAGTAATGAACACTGAAGCTTTCTTT.

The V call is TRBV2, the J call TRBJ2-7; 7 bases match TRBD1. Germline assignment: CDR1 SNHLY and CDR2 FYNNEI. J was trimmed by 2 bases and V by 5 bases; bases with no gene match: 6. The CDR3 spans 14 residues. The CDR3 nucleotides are TGTGCCAGCAGTCTCGGGACAGTCGCCTACGAGCAGTACTTC. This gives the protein CASSLGTVAYEQYF.

CDR3 region: CASSRLAGDSYEQYF. The CDR3 region has the DNA TGTGCCAGTAGTAGGCTAGCGGGAGACTCCTACGAGCAGTACTTC. The V gene is TRBV19, the J gene TRBJ2-7; 10 bases align to TRBD2. The J segment lost 0 bases and the V segment lost 4 bases, leaving 3 bases of the junction unmatched. The length of the CDR3 is 15 residues. Germline CDR1 and CDR2: LNHDA and SQIVND (reference sequence).

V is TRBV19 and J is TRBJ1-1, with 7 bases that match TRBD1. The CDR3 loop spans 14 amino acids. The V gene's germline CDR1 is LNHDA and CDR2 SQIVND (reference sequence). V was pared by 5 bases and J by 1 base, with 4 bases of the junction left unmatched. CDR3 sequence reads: CASSSRDRNTEAFF. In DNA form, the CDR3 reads TGTGCCAGTAGTTCGCGGGACAGGAACACTGAAGCTTTCTTT.

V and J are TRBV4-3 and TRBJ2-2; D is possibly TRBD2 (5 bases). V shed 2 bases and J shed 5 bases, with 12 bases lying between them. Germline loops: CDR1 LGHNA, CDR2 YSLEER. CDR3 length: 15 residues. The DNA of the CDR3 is TGCGCCAGCAGCCAACAGACTGACTATACCGGGGAGCTGTTTTTT. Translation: CASSQQTDYTGELFF.

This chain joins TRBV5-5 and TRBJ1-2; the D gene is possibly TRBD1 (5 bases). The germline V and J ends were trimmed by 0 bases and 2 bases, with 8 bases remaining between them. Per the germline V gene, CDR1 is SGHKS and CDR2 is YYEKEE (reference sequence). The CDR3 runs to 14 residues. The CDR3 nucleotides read TGTGCCAGCAGCTTGGCGGGGGGGAACTATGGCTACACCTTC. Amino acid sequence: CASSLAGGNYGYTF.

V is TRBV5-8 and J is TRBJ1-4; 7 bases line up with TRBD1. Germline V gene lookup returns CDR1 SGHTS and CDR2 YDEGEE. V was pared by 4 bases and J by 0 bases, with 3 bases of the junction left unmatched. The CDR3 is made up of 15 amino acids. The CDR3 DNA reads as TGTGCCAGCAGCGGGCAGGGGGCAACTAATGAAAAACTGTTTTTT. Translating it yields CASSGQGATNEKLFF. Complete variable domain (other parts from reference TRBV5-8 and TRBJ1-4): EAGVTQSPTHLIKTRGQQATLRCSPISGHTSVYWYQQALGLGLQFLLWYDEGEERNRGNFPPRFSGRQFPNYSSELNVNALELEDSALYLCASSGQGATNEKLFFGSGTQLSVL.

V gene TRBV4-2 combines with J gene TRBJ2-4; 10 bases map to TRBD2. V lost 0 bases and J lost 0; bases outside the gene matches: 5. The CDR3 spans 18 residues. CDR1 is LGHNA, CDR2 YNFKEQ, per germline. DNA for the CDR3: TGTGCCAGCAGCCAAGAGTACGGACTAGCGGTAGCCAAAAACATTCAGTACTTC. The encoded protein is CASSQEYGLAVAKNIQYF.

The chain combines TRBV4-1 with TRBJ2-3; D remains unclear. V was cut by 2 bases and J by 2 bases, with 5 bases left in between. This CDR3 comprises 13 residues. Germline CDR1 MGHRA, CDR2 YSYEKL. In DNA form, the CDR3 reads TGCGCCAGCAGCCAACCCTACACAGATACGCAGTATTTT. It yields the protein CASSQPYTDTQYF.

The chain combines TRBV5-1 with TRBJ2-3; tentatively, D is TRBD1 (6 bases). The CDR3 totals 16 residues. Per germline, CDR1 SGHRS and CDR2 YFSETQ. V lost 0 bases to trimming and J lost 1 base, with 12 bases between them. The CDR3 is CASSLARAGGTDTQYF. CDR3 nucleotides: TGCGCCAGCAGCTTGGCCCGTGCAGGGGGCACAGATACGCAGTATTTT. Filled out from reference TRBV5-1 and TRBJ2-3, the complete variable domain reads KAGVTQTPRYLIKTRGQQVTLSCSPISGHRSVSWYQQTPGQGLQFLFEYFSETQRNKGNFPGRFSGRQFSNSRSEMNVSTLELGDSALYLCASSLARAGGTDTQYFGPGTRLTVL.

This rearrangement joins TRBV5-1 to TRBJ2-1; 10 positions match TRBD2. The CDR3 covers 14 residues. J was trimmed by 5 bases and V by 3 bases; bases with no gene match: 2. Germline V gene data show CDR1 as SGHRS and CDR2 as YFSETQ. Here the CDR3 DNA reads TGCGCCAGCAGCTATCTAGCGGGAGACAATGAGCAGTTCTTC. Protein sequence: CASSYLAGDNEQFF. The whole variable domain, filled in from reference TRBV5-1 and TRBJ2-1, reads KAGVTQTPRYLIKTRGQQVTLSCSPISGHRSVSWYQQTPGQGLQFLFEYFSETQRNKGNFPGRFSGRQFSNSRSEMNVSTLELGDSALYLCASSYLAGDNEQFFGPGTRLTVL.

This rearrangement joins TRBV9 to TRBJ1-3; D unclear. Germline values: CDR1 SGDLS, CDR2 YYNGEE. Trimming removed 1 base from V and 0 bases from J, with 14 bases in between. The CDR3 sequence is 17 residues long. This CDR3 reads CASSVYSGRRSGNTIYF. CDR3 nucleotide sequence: TGTGCCAGCAGCGTATACAGCGGCAGGCGCTCTGGAAACACCATATATTTT.

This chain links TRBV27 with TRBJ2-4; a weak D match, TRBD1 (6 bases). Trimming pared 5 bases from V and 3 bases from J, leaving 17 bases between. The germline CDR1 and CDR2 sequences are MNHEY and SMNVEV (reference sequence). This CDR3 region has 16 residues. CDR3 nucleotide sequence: TGTGCCAGCAGTCCATACAGGGCCTCCAACAAAAACATTCAGTACTTC. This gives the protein CASSPYRASNKNIQYF.

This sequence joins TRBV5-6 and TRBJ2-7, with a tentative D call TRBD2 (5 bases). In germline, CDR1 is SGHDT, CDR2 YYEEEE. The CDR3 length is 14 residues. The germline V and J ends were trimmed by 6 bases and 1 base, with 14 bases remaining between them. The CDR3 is CASTRGLGSYEQYF. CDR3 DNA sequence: TGTGCCAGCACTCGAGGGTTGGGGTCCTACGAGCAGTACTTC.

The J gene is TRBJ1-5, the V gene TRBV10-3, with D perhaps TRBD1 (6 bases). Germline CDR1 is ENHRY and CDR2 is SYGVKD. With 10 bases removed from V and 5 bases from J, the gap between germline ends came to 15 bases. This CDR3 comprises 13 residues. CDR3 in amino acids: CATKRQVDQPQHF. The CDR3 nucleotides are TGTGCCACCAAGCGACAGGTGGATCAGCCCCAGCATTTT.